This is a list of T cell receptor beta chains from one sample in a study of cytomegalovirus exposure and HLA in healthy donors. Profiling relied on immunoSEQ multiplex PCR, and the TCRdb table lists in-frame clones only, not all of them. The sample includes fewer than 200,000 clones, 75% to 90% seen only once; the top ten take under 5%. Sequencing was carried out using PBMCs. These receptors all come from a woman between 45 and 60 years old in good health and CMV-seropositive. Both conserved end residues are part of each CDR3. D genes are given only for firm matches. Size tells how often a clone was seen (once, few, many) or the class of an expanded clone, and some rows leave it out.

v_call: TRBV7-2; clone_size: NA; j_call: TRBJ2-1; d_call: TRBD1; cdr3_aa: CASSQDRGLDNEQFF; cdr3_nt: TGTGCCAGCAGCCAGGACAGGGGGCTGGACAATGAGCAGTTCTTC
v_call: TRBV19; clone_size: few; j_call: TRBJ1-5; d_call: TRBD1; cdr3_aa: CASSIGQGEKPQHF; cdr3_nt: TGTGCCAGTAGTATAGGACAGGGAGAGAAGCCCCAGCATTTT
v_call: TRBV2; clone_size: few; j_call: TRBJ1-1; d_call: NA; cdr3_aa: CASSEGEAAFF; cdr3_nt: TGTGCCAGCAGTGAAGGGGAGGCCGCTTTCTTT
v_call: TRBV30; clone_size: few; j_call: TRBJ1-1; d_call: TRBD1; cdr3_aa: CAWSVAGGAPEAFF; cdr3_nt: TGTGCCTGGAGTGTTGCAGGGGGCGCGCCTGAAGCTTTCTTT
v_call: TRBV27; clone_size: NA; j_call: TRBJ1-4; d_call: NA; cdr3_aa: CASSLTGVTNEKLFF; cdr3_nt: TGTGCCAGCAGTTTAACGGGGGTGACTAATGAAAAACTGTTTTTT
v_call: TRBV5-1; clone_size: NA; j_call: TRBJ2-1; d_call: TRBD2; cdr3_aa: CASRLPSTGTSNYNEQFF; cdr3_nt: TGCGCCAGCAGACTACCTTCTACCGGGACTAGTAACTACAATGAGCAGTTCTTC
v_call: TRBV18; clone_size: NA; j_call: TRBJ1-2; d_call: TRBD1; cdr3_aa: CASSPTGTDYGYTF; cdr3_nt: TGTGCCAGCTCACCGACCGGGACAGACTATGGCTACACCTTC
v_call: TRBV2; clone_size: NA; j_call: TRBJ2-7; d_call: TRBD1; cdr3_aa: CASSEVGTGGYEQYF; cdr3_nt: TGTGCCAGCAGTGAAGTGGGGACAGGGGGCTACGAGCAGTACTTC
v_call: TRBV4-2; clone_size: NA; j_call: TRBJ2-7; d_call: NA; cdr3_aa: CASSPRDGSSYEQYF; cdr3_nt: TGTGCCAGCAGCCCTAGGGACGGGAGCTCCTACGAGCAGTACTTC
v_call: TRBV7-3; clone_size: NA; j_call: TRBJ1-1; d_call: NA; cdr3_aa: CASSLPGNTEAFF; cdr3_nt: TGTGCCAGCAGCTTACCAGGGAACACTGAAGCTTTCTTT
v_call: TRBV2; clone_size: NA; j_call: TRBJ2-7; d_call: NA; cdr3_aa: CASVGGNYEQYF; cdr3_nt: TGTGCCAGCGTCGGGGGAAACTACGAGCAGTACTTC
v_call: TRBV10-3; clone_size: NA; j_call: TRBJ2-7; d_call: NA; cdr3_aa: CAISSSGYEQYF; cdr3_nt: TGTGCCATCAGTTCCTCGGGGTACGAGCAGTACTTC
v_call: TRBV7-9; clone_size: NA; j_call: TRBJ1-5; d_call: NA; cdr3_aa: CASSGGDQPQHF; cdr3_nt: TGTGCCAGCAGCGGGGGGGATCAGCCCCAGCATTTT
v_call: TRBV7-2; clone_size: NA; j_call: TRBJ1-2; d_call: NA; cdr3_aa: CASSLARLGTYGYTF; cdr3_nt: TGTGCCAGCAGCTTAGCGCGACTTGGTACCTATGGCTACACCTTC
v_call: TRBV10-3; clone_size: NA; j_call: TRBJ2-2; d_call: TRBD2; cdr3_aa: CAIAREGNTGELFF; cdr3_nt: TGTGCCATCGCTAGGGAGGGGAACACCGGGGAGCTGTTTTTT
v_call: TRBV5-1; clone_size: NA; j_call: TRBJ2-5; d_call: TRBD1; cdr3_aa: CASSGGTGGQETQYF; cdr3_nt: TGCGCCAGCAGCGGAGGGACAGGGGGTCAAGAGACCCAGTACTTC
v_call: TRBV4-2; clone_size: NA; j_call: TRBJ2-7; d_call: NA; cdr3_aa: CASSPSTGYEQYF; cdr3_nt: TGTGCCAGCAGCCCATCGACTGGCTACGAGCAGTACTTC
v_call: TRBV5-4; clone_size: NA; j_call: TRBJ2-7; d_call: NA; cdr3_aa: CASSLVVGSYEQYF; cdr3_nt: TGTGCCAGCAGCTTGGTTGTCGGGAGCTACGAGCAGTACTTC
v_call: TRBV19; clone_size: NA; j_call: TRBJ2-7; d_call: NA; cdr3_aa: CASRSRGDSYEQYF; cdr3_nt: TGTGCCAGTAGATCCAGGGGGGACTCCTACGAGCAGTACTTC
v_call: TRBV29-1; clone_size: few; j_call: TRBJ1-2; d_call: NA; cdr3_aa: CSVSPGTISNYGYTF; cdr3_nt: TGCAGCGTTTCTCCCGGGACTATCAGCAACTATGGCTACACCTTC
v_call: TRBV28; clone_size: NA; j_call: TRBJ2-2; d_call: TRBD2; cdr3_aa: CASSPGLAVTGELFF; cdr3_nt: TGTGCCAGCAGTCCGGGACTAGCGGTTACCGGGGAGCTGTTTTTT
v_call: TRBV28; clone_size: NA; j_call: TRBJ2-7; d_call: NA; cdr3_aa: CASSQSGWTTYEQYF; cdr3_nt: TGTGCCAGCAGTCAATCGGGGTGGACTACCTACGAGCAGTACTTC
v_call: TRBV10-3; clone_size: once; j_call: TRBJ1-2; d_call: NA; cdr3_aa: CAIRGVSTGTNYGYTF; cdr3_nt: TGTGCCATCAGGGGGGTCTCTACAGGGACTAACTATGGCTACACCTTC
v_call: TRBV5-4; clone_size: NA; j_call: TRBJ2-1; d_call: TRBD1; cdr3_aa: CASSSERGRKQFF; cdr3_nt: TGTGCCAGCAGCTCGGAAAGGGGGCGGAAGCAGTTCTTC
v_call: TRBV5-6; clone_size: NA; j_call: TRBJ1-5; d_call: NA; cdr3_aa: CASSPGGVHSNQPQHF; cdr3_nt: TGTGCCAGCAGCCCCGGGGGGGTCCATAGCAATCAGCCCCAGCATTTT
v_call: TRBV5-4; clone_size: NA; j_call: TRBJ1-6; d_call: NA; cdr3_aa: CASRVENSPLHF; cdr3_nt: TGTGCCAGCAGAGTCGAGAATTCACCCCTCCACTTT
v_call: TRBV15; clone_size: NA; j_call: TRBJ2-1; d_call: TRBD2; cdr3_aa: CATSRDGGGAYNEQFF; cdr3_nt: TGTGCCACCAGCAGAGATGGCGGGGGGGCCTACAATGAGCAGTTCTTC
v_call: TRBV5-6; clone_size: NA; j_call: TRBJ1-1; d_call: NA; cdr3_aa: CASSLVSGPMNTEAFF; cdr3_nt: TGTGCCAGCAGCTTGGTATCAGGGCCAATGAACACTGAAGCTTTCTTT
v_call: TRBV5-1; clone_size: NA; j_call: TRBJ1-2; d_call: TRBD1; cdr3_aa: CASSPLTGGDYGYTF; cdr3_nt: TGCGCCAGCTCCCCCTTAACAGGGGGAGACTATGGCTACACCTTC
v_call: TRBV28; clone_size: few; j_call: TRBJ2-1; d_call: TRBD2; cdr3_aa: CASSTGTSGREQFF; cdr3_nt: TGTGCCAGCAGCACCGGGACTAGCGGGAGAGAGCAGTTCTTC
v_call: TRBV18; clone_size: NA; j_call: TRBJ1-1; d_call: NA; cdr3_aa: CASSPAARDTEAFF; cdr3_nt: TGTGCCAGCTCACCGGCGGCTCGGGACACTGAAGCTTTCTTT
v_call: TRBV19; clone_size: NA; j_call: TRBJ2-5; d_call: NA; cdr3_aa: CASSIDRSTQYF; cdr3_nt: TGTGCCAGTAGTATAGATAGGAGTACCCAGTACTTC
v_call: TRBV7-6; clone_size: NA; j_call: TRBJ2-1; d_call: NA; cdr3_aa: CASSLGTYNEQFF; cdr3_nt: TGTGCCAGCAGCTTAGGGACATACAATGAGCAGTTCTTC
v_call: TRBV28; clone_size: NA; j_call: TRBJ2-7; d_call: TRBD2; cdr3_aa: CASSSPAGDVYEQYF; cdr3_nt: TGTGCCAGCAGTTCTCCGGCGGGAGATGTCTACGAGCAGTACTTC
v_call: TRBV30; clone_size: NA; j_call: TRBJ1-4; d_call: TRBD1; cdr3_aa: CAWSRDSPISTNEKLFF; cdr3_nt: TGTGCCTGGAGTCGGGACAGCCCGATTTCAACTAATGAAAAACTGTTTTTT
v_call: TRBV7-2; clone_size: NA; j_call: TRBJ2-3; d_call: NA; cdr3_aa: CASSLHRGDTDTQYF; cdr3_nt: TGTGCCAGCAGCCTCCACCGCGGGGACACAGATACGCAGTATTTT
v_call: TRBV19; clone_size: NA; j_call: TRBJ2-3; d_call: TRBD2; cdr3_aa: CASKAGGNADTQYF; cdr3_nt: TGTGCCAGTAAGGCGGGAGGTAACGCAGATACGCAGTATTTT
v_call: TRBV4-2; clone_size: NA; j_call: TRBJ1-1; d_call: TRBD1; cdr3_aa: CASSQDGTGGGTEAFF; cdr3_nt: TGTGCCAGCAGCCAAGATGGGACAGGGGGGGGTACTGAAGCTTTCTTT
v_call: TRBV27; clone_size: NA; j_call: TRBJ1-1; d_call: NA; cdr3_aa: CASSDPDMNTEAFF; cdr3_nt: TGTGCCAGCAGTGACCCCGACATGAACACTGAAGCTTTCTTT
v_call: TRBV6-5; clone_size: NA; j_call: TRBJ1-2; d_call: NA; cdr3_aa: CATLSWGGNGYTF; cdr3_nt: TGTGCCACCCTCTCCTGGGGCGGTAATGGCTACACCTTC
v_call: TRBV28; clone_size: NA; j_call: TRBJ2-1; d_call: TRBD2; cdr3_aa: CASADLTSGWRREQFF; cdr3_nt: TGTGCCAGCGCCGACCTCACTAGCGGGTGGCGGCGGGAGCAGTTCTTC
v_call: TRBV9; clone_size: few; j_call: TRBJ1-3; d_call: NA; cdr3_aa: CASSVATRGSGNTIYF; cdr3_nt: TGTGCCAGCAGCGTAGCTACCAGGGGCTCTGGAAACACCATATATTTT
v_call: TRBV7-2; clone_size: NA; j_call: TRBJ1-5; d_call: NA; cdr3_aa: CASSGGQAQPQHF; cdr3_nt: TGTGCCAGCAGCGGCGGGCAGGCACAGCCCCAGCATTTT